Each of the 10 T cell receptor beta chains below was sequenced from the same sample in a study of T-cell memory formation after mild COVID-19. MiXCR, applied by TCRdb to the 5' RACE reads, yields one record per CDR3 protein. The data contain a few hundred thousand distinct CDR3 sequences, 16% of them singletons. The sequenced sample consisted of PBMCs or a T cell subset sorted from them (not recorded which). Receptors originate from a man younger than 35 who had mild COVID-19 (a few samples of this study predate the infection). Cell type and time point are not known.

The chain carries TRBV18 and TRBJ2-2; D perhaps matches TRBD1 (6 bases). Trimming stripped 0 bases from V and 1 base from J, with 9 bases between. Germline V gene lookup returns CDR1 KGHSH and CDR2 LQKENI. The CDR3 runs 16 residues. The CDR3 loop reads CASSPPTGRNTGELFF. The CDR3 bases are TGTGCCAGCTCACCACCAACAGGGAGGAACACCGGGGAGCTGTTTTTT.

This clonotype appeared a few times. V and J are TRBV7-9 and TRBJ2-1, with 8 bases matching TRBD1. CDR1 is SEHNR and CDR2 is FQNEAQ in the germline V gene (reference sequence). The ends lost 5 bases at V and 8 bases at J; junction bases unmatched: 8. The CDR3 spans 14 residues. The CDR3 sequence: CASSPQDRAHEQFF. The CDR3 DNA sequence: TGTGCCAGCAGCCCACAGGACAGGGCCCATGAGCAGTTCTTC.

This clonotype was seen a handful of times. The rearrangement joins TRBV6-5 to TRBJ1-6, with D possibly TRBD1 on 5 matching bases. This CDR3 comprises 14 residues. V was clipped by 8 bases and J by 13 bases, with 21 bases between them. Per germline, CDR1 MNHEY and CDR2 SVGAGI. CDR3 sequence reads: CASGLTGLYYPLHF. As DNA, the CDR3 is TGTGCCAGCGGACTAACAGGCCTATACTATCCCCTCCACTTT.

The CDR3 region has the DNA TGCAGTGCTAGAACCCAGCCTAGCACAGATACGCAGTATTTT. It encodes CSARTQPSTDTQYF. The chain joins TRBV20-1 to TRBJ2-3; the D is unclear. The ends were cut back, 2 bases at V and 0 bases at J, with 9 bases in the middle. There are 14 residues in the CDR3. Germline V gives CDR1 DFQATT, CDR2 SNEGSKA (reference sequence).

This chain uses TRBV28 with TRBJ1-3; D ambiguous. The germline V gene has CDR1 MDHEN and CDR2 SYDVKM. Trimming left V 5 bases short and J 0 bases short, with 8 bases between. CDR3 length equals 14 residues. The CDR3 DNA follows: TGTGCCAGCAGTCCCCCCTACTCTGGAAACACCATATATTTT. Amino acid sequence: CASSPPYSGNTIYF.

Only a few counts were recorded for this clonotype. This chain links TRBV12-3 or TRBV12-4 with TRBJ1-5, with D maybe TRBD1 (5 bases). V lost 5 bases and J 11 bases, leaving 19 bases between the germline ends. The CDR3 is made up of 14 amino acids. DNA of the CDR3: TGTGCCAGCAGTCCCGCGGACGGGACCTTGGCCCAGCATTTT. It specifies CASSPADGTLAQHF.

Only a few counts were recorded for this clonotype. The chain carries TRBV20-1 and TRBJ2-4, with D tentatively TRBD2 (5 bases). V dropped 6 bases and J dropped 2 bases, with 11 bases sitting between them. CDR1 and CDR2 (germline): DFQATT, SNEGSKA (reference sequence). This CDR3 has 13 amino acids. The CDR3 loop reads CSAEGLPKNIQYF. DNA of the CDR3: TGCAGTGCAGAAGGACTGCCCAAAAACATTCAGTACTTC.

This clonotype was found a few times. The chain uses TRBV6-2 or TRBV6-3 and TRBJ2-7; perhaps D is TRBD1 or TRBD2 (5 bases each). V was cut by 6 bases and J by 4 bases, with 22 bases left in between. The germline gives CDR1 MNHEY, CDR2 SVGEGT. The CDR3 totals 16 residues. The CDR3 region is CASRQEVPGRQYEQYF. The DNA of the CDR3 is TGTGCCAGCAGACAAGAGGTCCCGGGACGTCAGTACGAGCAGTACTTC.

This clonotype was counted a few times. The chain is built from TRBV29-1 and TRBJ2-1; D tentatively reads TRBD1 or TRBD2 (5 bases each). The germline V gene encodes CDR1 SQVTM and CDR2 ANQGSEA. CDR3 length: 13 amino acids. The V end was cut by 5 bases, the J end by 2 bases, with 10 bases between. For the CDR3, the DNA is TGCAGCGTTCAGGGACGAACCTACAATGAGCAGTTCTTC. It yields the protein CSVQGRTYNEQFF.

This clonotype was detected a few times. This chain connects TRBV7-6 to TRBJ1-1; D call uncertain. The CDR3 contains 11 residues. Germline loops: CDR1 SGHVS, CDR2 FNYEAQ. V lost 8 bases and J lost 7, with 11 bases in between. CDR3 DNA: TGTGCCAGCGGGTGGGTCGGTGAAGCTTTCTTT. Translating gives CASGWVGEAFF.